This T cell receptor (beta chain) derives from a study of T cells after yellow fever vaccination. Study summary: With SMART-Seq v4 Ultra Low Input, the fractions containing low cell numbers were prepared. Study-wide points: The secondary response peaked faster, at day 5 versus 15, but was weaker. From the bulk population, abundant clonotypes could contaminate and appear within FACS-sorted repertoires.

The 5'RACE template-switching step produced TCR cDNA and added a universal primer site and UMIs. TCRdb ran MiXCR on the 5' RACE reads and lists one entry per CDR3 protein. Counted here are about 320,000 distinct CDR3 sequences, 3.5% to 4.5% occurring once; the ten biggest clones make up approximately 19%. Germline V gives CDR1 MNHNY, CDR2 SVGAGI (reference sequence). This CDR3 comprises 14 residues. Trimming removed 6 bases from V and 6 bases from J, with 15 bases in between. This clonotype was seen more than once but under ten times. Its target is unknown. The source was PBMCs, collected 15 days after the yellow fever booster vaccination. This chain connects TRBV6-6 to TRBJ1-5; D uncertain. The TCR was taken from a man between 18 and 35 years old who received the YFV17D yellow fever vaccine. CDR3 sequence: CASRLDRLGQPQHF. The CDR3 DNA sequence: TGTGCCAGCAGGTTGGATCGCTTGGGTCAGCCCCAGCATTTT.